The subject of this entry is one TCR beta chain. This sample is drawn from a study of T cells after yellow fever vaccination. It was through 5'RACE template switching that TCR cDNA was made, with a universal primer site and UMIs added. A single record per CDR3 protein comes from TCRdb applying MiXCR to the 5' RACE reads. This sample has fewer than 500,000 distinct CDR3 sequences, with under 20% found just once. Trimming removed 4 bases from V and 4 bases from J; junction bases left unmatched: 4. The CDR3 consists of 15 residues. The germline gives CDR1 MNHEY, CDR2 SVGAGI. The sequence was collected from a man aged 18 to 29 who received the YFV17D yellow fever vaccine. This material consisted of PBMCs, taken before the yellow fever booster vaccination. This chain connects TRBV6-5 to TRBJ1-6, with 7 bases identical to TRBD1. DNA for the CDR3: TGTGCCAGCAGTTCCGGACAGGAGTATAATTCACCCCTCCACTTT. Encoded protein: CASSSGQEYNSPLHF.